Sequencing of this T cell receptor (beta chain) was carried out in a study of cytomegalovirus exposure and HLA in healthy donors. Study-wide results and caveats: The tendency of first-cohort TCR clusters to co-occur in the roughly 130 validation repertoires emerged from a later analysis. Diagnosis of cytomegalovirus status made by the classifier reportedly showed high specificity and sensitivity. Cytomegalovirus association was assigned to about 150 TCR beta chains.

Using immunoSEQ multiplex PCR, the repertoire was profiled, and TCRdb retains in-frame clones only, with some absent. The table shows about 120,000 clones, with more than 75% occurring only once. Comments on this clone: Its antigen is unidentified.

Trimming cost V 1 base and J 6 bases, with 9 bases left between them. The CDR3 contains 13 residues. Germline values: CDR1 SGHTA, CDR2 FQGNSA. This clonotype was sampled from a woman aged 30 to 39 in good health and CMV-seronegative. The chain has TRBV7-2 and TRBJ2-5; D may be TRBD1 (5 bases). The specimen was PBMCs. The CDR3 DNA reads TGTGCCAGCAGCTTAGAGGGGTTAAAGACCCAGTACTTC. This sequence encodes CASSLEGLKTQYF. Drawing the rest from reference TRBV7-2 and TRBJ2-5, the complete variable domain is GAGVSQSPSNKVTEKGKDVELRCDPISGHTALYWYRQSLGQGLEFLIYFQGNSAPDKSGLPSDRFSAERTGGSVSTLTIQRTQQEDSAVYLCASSLEGLKTQYFGPGTRLLVL.